Below are 15 T cell receptor beta chains sequenced from a single sample in a study of cytomegalovirus exposure and HLA in healthy donors. PCR employed 60 Vbeta and 13 Jbeta primers. Repertoires were generated with immunoSEQ multiplex PCR, while TCRdb's copy carries only in-frame clones and drops some. The sample includes some 140,000 clones, under 85% seen only once; the top ten take about 0.97%. Source material: PBMCs. Receptors originate from a young man in good health and CMV-seronegative.

This chain joins TRBV7-2 and TRBJ1-6; D not resolved. The CDR3 consists of 14 residues. Trimming took off 4 bases at V and 4 bases at J, with 8 bases between the two ends. Germline V gene data show CDR1 as SGHTA and CDR2 as FQGNSA. CDR3 nucleotides: TGTGCCAGCAGCTCGACTGGGTATAATTCACCCCTCCACTTT. Its translation is CASSSTGYNSPLHF.

The chain is built from TRBV5-4 and TRBJ1-6, with 7 bases that match TRBD1. There are 17 residues in the CDR3. Looked up from germline, CDR1 is SGHNT and CDR2 is YYREEE (reference sequence). V gave up 0 bases and J gave up 7 bases; unmatched junction bases: 10. CDR3 sequence reads: CASSLGRGGTANSPLHF. The CDR3 nucleotides are TGTGCCAGCAGCTTGGGGCGAGGGGGGACAGCAAATTCACCCCTCCACTTT.

This clone appeared a single time. The V gene is TRBV2, the J gene TRBJ1-2; D uncertain. Germline CDR1 reads SNHLY; CDR2 reads FYNNEI. V lost 4 bases and J 8 bases, leaving 8 bases between the germline ends. CDR3 length equals 11 residues. The CDR3 nucleotides read TGTGCCAGCAGTGCCGGTCCGGGCTACACCTTC. Its translation: CASSAGPGYTF.

The chain couples TRBV2 to TRBJ2-1; possible D gene TRBD2, 6 bases. The germline V and J ends were trimmed by 6 bases and 7 bases, with 22 bases remaining between them. The CDR3 consists of 16 residues. Germline CDR1 SNHLY, CDR2 FYNNEI. The CDR3 region has the DNA TGTGCCAGCAGGGTCTTAGCGGCCTCCACGGGGAATGAGCAGTTCTTC. Translation gives CASRVLAASTGNEQFF.

Concerning this clone: Other DNA sequences from this sample encode an identical CDR3 as well. The chain employs TRBV2 and TRBJ1-4; weak D call: TRBD1 (6 bases). V lost 4 bases, J lost 8 bases, and 11 bases lay in between. The CDR3 covers 13 residues. The germline gives CDR1 SNHLY, CDR2 FYNNEI. Written as DNA, the CDR3 is TGTGCCAGCAGTGGCAGGGGCCACGAAAAACTGTTTTTT. This translates into CASSGRGHEKLFF.

This chain connects TRBV27 to TRBJ2-4; the D gene is possibly TRBD1 (6 bases). V was trimmed by 5 bases and J by 0 bases, leaving 14 bases between them. The germline CDR1 and CDR2 sequences are MNHEY and SMNVEV (reference sequence). The CDR3 covers 16 residues. The CDR3 sequence: CASSVNRAVAKNIQYF. The CDR3 DNA sequence: TGTGCCAGCAGTGTCAACAGGGCCGTAGCCAAAAACATTCAGTACTTC.

The chain joins TRBV14 to TRBJ2-3, with D maybe TRBD1 (6 bases). The germline gives CDR1 SGHDN, CDR2 FVKESK. CDR3 length equals 15 residues. The V end lost 4 bases, the J end lost 2 bases, and 13 bases lay between the germline ends. CDR3 protein: CASSPDRFITDTQYF. The CDR3 nucleotides read TGTGCCAGCAGCCCCGACAGGTTCATCACAGATACGCAGTATTTT.

This clone was found once. The chain links TRBV7-6 to TRBJ2-3, with 8 bases lining up with TRBD1. CDR3 length equals 14 residues. Germline CDR1 reads SGHVS; CDR2 reads FNYEAQ. J gave up 5 bases and V 5 bases, and 6 bases lay outside the gene matches. DNA for the CDR3: TGTGCCAGCAGCAACGGACAGGGTCTAGATACGCAGTATTTT. This gives the protein CASSNGQGLDTQYF. The variable domain in full, completed from reference TRBV7-6 and TRBJ2-3, reads GAGVSQSPRYKVTKRGQDVALRCDPISGHVSLYWYRQALGQGPEFLTYFNYEAQQDKSGLPNDRFSAERPEGSISTLTIQRTEQRDSAMYRCASSNGQGLDTQYFGPGTRLTVL.

The gene calls are TRBV7-2 and TRBJ1-5; TRBD1 matches at 8 bases. This CDR3 spans 16 amino acids. Germline V gene sequence: CDR1 SGHTA, CDR2 FQGNSA. The V gene end was trimmed by 2 bases and the J gene end by 7 bases; junction bases not matched to a gene: 10. The CDR3 reads CASSLYPGTGGQPQHF. The CDR3 bases are TGTGCCAGCAGCTTATACCCGGGGACAGGTGGACAGCCCCAGCATTTT.

Here the CDR3 DNA reads TGTGCCAGCAGTTACTCGAGCGGTGAAAACATTCAGTACTTC. This translates into CASSYSSGENIQYF. V usage is TRBV6-5 and J usage is TRBJ2-4, with D maybe TRBD2 (5 bases). The CDR3 spans 14 residues. V lost 0 bases and J 5 bases, leaving 8 bases between the germline ends. Germline assignment: CDR1 MNHEY and CDR2 SVGAGI.

V and J are TRBV29-1 and TRBJ1-2, with a weak D call TRBD1 (6 bases). Germline CDR1 reads SQVTM; CDR2 reads ANQGSEA. The length of the CDR3 is 12 residues. V was trimmed by 7 bases and J by 4 bases, leaving 13 bases between them. CDR3 sequence: CSAQTGSYGYTF. CDR3 DNA sequence: TGCAGCGCTCAGACAGGCTCCTATGGCTACACCTTC. Looking up the rest from reference TRBV29-1 and TRBJ1-2 gives the full variable domain: SAVISQKPSRDICQRGTSLTIQCQVDSQVTMMFWYRQQPGQSLTLIATANQGSEATYESGFVIDKFPISRPNLTFSTLTVSNMSPEDSSIYLCSAQTGSYGYTFGSGTRLTVV.

The CDR3 sequence is CAWSDRGSSGNTIYF. The CDR3 DNA is TGTGCCTGGAGTGATAGGGGATCCTCTGGAAACACCATATATTTT. The V gene is TRBV30, the J gene TRBJ1-3; tentatively, D is TRBD1 (5 bases). V was trimmed by 1 base and J by 0 bases, leaving 10 bases between them. CDR1 and CDR2 from the germline V gene are GTSNPN and SVGIG (reference sequence). The CDR3 loop spans 15 amino acids.

The CDR3 protein is CASSLALGQGLGTEAFF. CDR3 DNA sequence: TGTGCCAGCAGCTTAGCCCTCGGACAGGGGTTAGGGACTGAAGCTTTCTTT. The chain uses TRBV7-9 and TRBJ1-1; 9 nucleotides line up with TRBD1. CDR3 length: 17 residues. The germline CDR1 and CDR2 sequences are SEHNR and FQNEAQ (reference sequence). The ends lost 0 bases at V and 5 bases at J; junction bases unmatched: 10.

In DNA, the CDR3 is TGTGCCAGCAGCCAAGAAGAGGGAGCGGAAGTTTCTCAGCCCCAGCATTTT. It encodes CASSQEEGAEVSQPQHF. The chain links TRBV4-2 to TRBJ1-5; D ambiguous. V shed 0 bases and J shed 6 bases, with 18 bases lying between them. Germline V gives CDR1 LGHNA, CDR2 YNFKEQ. The CDR3 extends over 17 amino acids.

The rearrangement uses TRBV2 and TRBJ2-7; D perhaps matches TRBD2 (6 bases). The V end lost 3 bases, the J end lost 4 bases, and 19 bases lay between the germline ends. Germline values: CDR1 SNHLY, CDR2 FYNNEI. CDR3 length: 16 residues. The CDR3 loop reads CASSDISSLEGYEQYF. CDR3 nucleotides: TGTGCCAGCAGTGATATCTCCAGCTTGGAGGGATACGAGCAGTACTTC.